This passage covers 13 T cell receptor beta chains from one sample sequenced in a study of tumor-infiltrating lymphocytes in primary liver carcinoma. Constant-region priming of approximately 500 ng total RNA yielded TCR beta cDNA. Investigators got TCR beta libraries out of three nested multiplex PCR rounds, done with slightly modified ARM-PCR. With TRBV1-TRBV30 forward primers and a C-beta reverse primer, the first two PCR rounds were run for 10 cycles each. TCRdb re-called the multiplex PCR reads through MiXCR, storing one row per CDR3 protein. The sample holds about 130,000 distinct CDR3 sequences; approximately 64% are singletons and the top ten take 7.5% to 8.5%. From 20-30 mg of unsorted bulk tissue, DNA and RNA were co-extracted together. Sequencing input: liver tumor tissue from sampling region 3. Subset noted: tumor region T3, left-lateral pole. The origin of the receptors is a woman aged 55 to 70 with primary liver carcinoma and hepatitis B virus infection.

The chain is built from TRBV19 and TRBJ2-6; D tentatively fits TRBD1 or TRBD2 (7 bases each). This CDR3 contains 17 residues. Germline CDR1 reads LNHDA; CDR2 reads SQIVND (reference sequence). V was shortened by 9 bases and J by 0 bases, with 18 bases between the two germline ends. This chain's CDR3 is CASYRGGSPSGANVLTF. DNA for the CDR3: TGTGCCAGCTACAGGGGAGGGTCCCCCTCTGGGGCCAACGTCCTGACTTTC.

This chain uses TRBV6-5 with TRBJ2-1; D is unresolved. Germline CDR1 and CDR2: MNHEY and SVGAGI. V shed 2 bases and J shed 4 bases, with 6 bases lying between them. The CDR3 is 13 residues long. CDR3 region: CASSYSDYNEQFF. DNA for the CDR3: TGTGCCAGCAGTTACAGTGATTACAATGAGCAGTTCTTC.

In the case of this clonotype: Just one base apart from a much larger clone, this may be a read error. The CDR3: CSGTGSWGTDTQYF. CDR3 sequence (DNA): TGCAGCGGCACCGGCAGTTGGGGCACAGATACGCAGTATTTT. This chain joins TRBV29-1 and TRBJ2-3; D is undetermined. Germline CDR1 reads SQVTM; CDR2 reads ANQGSEA. Trimming left V 7 bases short and J 1 base short, with 15 bases between. There are 14 residues in the CDR3.

As concerns this clonotype: Mismatch with germline at one junction end may stem from a read error. V gene TRBV30 combines with J gene TRBJ2-5; D unresolved. Germline CDR1 reads GTSNPN; CDR2 reads SVGIG (reference sequence). The CDR3 loop spans 14 amino acids. The CDR3 DNA reads TGTCCCTGGAGTGTACCCCGCCATCAAGAGACCCAGTACTTC. Translation gives CPWSVPRHQETQYF.

This clonotype was recorded once. One end of the junction varies from germline; a read error may be responsible. This chain joins TRBV12-3 or TRBV12-4 and TRBJ1-5, with D hard to call. CDR3 size: 15 residues. Written as DNA, the CDR3 is TGTGTCAGCAGTCCGACAACGAGCTCCGATCAGGCCCAGCATTTT. Amino acids: CVSSPTTSSDQAQHF.

This clonotype has just one count. The rearrangement links TRBV11-2 to TRBJ2-3, with 9 bases matching TRBD1. Germline V CDR1 and CDR2: SGHAT, FQNNGV. This CDR3 spans 16 amino acids. V lost 6 bases, J lost 8 bases, and 15 bases stayed unmatched. The CDR3 loop reads CASSSSRLQGAGTQYF. Written as DNA, the CDR3 is TGTGCCAGCAGTTCAAGCCGGTTACAGGGGGCAGGTACGCAGTATTTT.

Turning to this clonotype: A much larger clone sits a single nucleotide away, making a read error possible. The chain uses TRBV28 and TRBJ2-3, with 10 bases aligning to TRBD2. Trimming at V came to 10 bases and at J to 5 bases, leaving 15 bases not matched to a gene. Germline assignment: CDR1 MDHEN and CDR2 SYDVKM. The CDR3 covers 16 residues. This chain's CDR3 is CATRQKREGPGDTQYF. The CDR3 nucleotides read TGTGCCACCAGGCAAAAGCGGGAGGGCCCGGGAGATACGCAGTATTTT.

Remarks on this clonotype: It may be a read error: a sequence one base away is much more abundant. V gene TRBV30 combines with J gene TRBJ2-3; the D gene is possibly TRBD1 (5 bases). V lost 5 bases and J lost 2, with 14 bases in between. The CDR3 is 14 residues long. The germline V gene encodes CDR1 GTSNPN and CDR2 SVGIG (reference sequence). The CDR3 loop reads CAWSRGRATDTQYF. The CDR3 coding sequence is TGTGCCTGGTCCAGAGGCAGGGCCACAGATACGCAGTATTTT.

The chain carries TRBV11-2 and TRBJ1-4; 9 nucleotides line up with TRBD1. This CDR3 has 15 amino acids. CDR1 SGHAT and CDR2 FQNNGV come from the germline V gene. The CDR3 region is CSISYGTGRNEKLFF. The DNA of the CDR3 is TGTTCCATCAGCTACGGGACAGGGAGAAATGAAAAACTGTTTTTT.

This clonotype was counted many times. The V and J genes are TRBV7-9 and TRBJ2-7, with D unresolved. Germline CDR1 is SEHNR and CDR2 is FQNEAQ (reference sequence). The CDR3 runs 13 residues. Trimming took off 2 bases at V and 5 bases at J, with 10 bases between the two ends. CDR3 sequence (DNA): TGTGCCAGCAGCTTAAGCCAACCCCACGAGCAGTACTTC. This gives the protein CASSLSQPHEQYF.

Only a few counts were recorded for this clonotype. The chain couples TRBV29-1 to TRBJ2-1; D possibly matches TRBD1 or TRBD2 (6 bases each). V shed 5 bases and J shed 7 bases, with 15 bases lying between them. The CDR3 covers 13 residues. Germline-derived CDR1 and CDR2 are SQVTM and ANQGSEA. The DNA for the CDR3 is TGCAGCGTTCGGGGGCTCAGGGTAAATGAGCAGTTCTTC. Its protein product is CSVRGLRVNEQFF.

Concerning this clonotype itself: This CDR3 fails to terminate in the conserved phenylalanine or tryptophan, so it likely reflects a read error. The chain has TRBV7-9 and TRBJ2-7, with D maybe TRBD1 (6 bases). CDR3 length: 14 amino acids. The V gene's germline CDR1 is SEHNR and CDR2 FQNEAQ (reference sequence). Trimming cost V 6 bases and J 2 bases, with 14 bases left between them. CDR3 region: CASSPGQWAYEQYL. The DNA of the CDR3 is TGTGCCAGCAGTCCGGGACAATGGGCCTACGAGCAGTACCTC.

To note about this clonotype: Sequence at one end of the junction differs from germline and may be a read error. V is TRBV24-1 and J is TRBJ2-1, with D possibly TRBD2 on 5 matching bases. CDR1 and CDR2 from the germline V gene are KGHDR and SFDVKD. CDR3 length: 15 amino acids. The CDR3 DNA reads as TGTGCCACCAGTGGGGAACTGGGGAGTTACAATGAGCTGTTCTTC. Residues: CATSGELGSYNELFF.